The sequence of this TCR beta chain was determined in a study of blood T cell repertoires in COVID-19. In the study's own analysis: Estimation of nucleated cell counts relied on the amplification of reference gene primers. Some clones are missing from TCRdb's copy, which holds only in-frame ones; the method was immunoSEQ multiplex PCR. V, J and clone size are taken as reported in that table, and D and trimming were inferred from the DNA itself. The table includes 25,000 to 35,000 clones, 75% to 85% detected once. CDR3 length: 15 amino acids. Germline CDR1 and CDR2: SGHAT and FQDESV (reference sequence). V dropped 1 base and J dropped 3; count of bases not matched to a gene: 2.

The source material was peripheral blood. This sequence was found in a man older than 75 with active COVID-19. The rearrangement joins TRBV11-1 to TRBJ2-1; 8 bases map to TRBD1. The CDR3 loop is CASSLEQGDYNEQFF. DNA of the CDR3: TGTGCCAGCAGCTTAGAACAGGGGGACTACAATGAGCAGTTCTTC.